The next 2 T cell receptor beta chains were all read from a single sample in a study of human T cells and chemical hapten exposure. Stated time point: patch test 1, 2 weeks after DPC sensitization. This sample's treatment: therapeutic diphenylcyclopropenone sensitization with weekly scalp DPC. MiXCR, run by TCRdb on the RACE reads, gives a single entry per CDR3 protein. The profile shows roughly 120,000 distinct CDR3 sequences, roughly 15% of them singletons. The source was whole blood, collected in connection with sensitization to the hapten diphenylcyclopropenone (DPC). All receptors derive from a young man with alopecia areata. Some clones in this sample may be carry-over from other donors' samples.

This clonotype came up a few times. The chain combines TRBV5-5 with TRBJ2-4; the D call may be TRBD1 or TRBD2 (5 bases each). Trimming cost V 3 bases and J 8 bases, with 15 bases left between them. The CDR3 has 14 residues. Germline CDR1 and CDR2: SGHKS and YYEKEE (reference sequence). CDR3 region: CASSSQWDVDIQYF. In DNA, the CDR3 is TGTGCCAGCAGCTCTCAGTGGGACGTGGACATTCAGTACTTC.

The V gene is TRBV28, the J gene TRBJ1-2, with 8 bases aligning to TRBD1. Germline CDR1 is MDHEN and CDR2 is SYDVKM. J gave up 4 bases and V 6 bases, and 1 base lay outside the gene matches. The CDR3 loop spans 12 amino acids. In nucleotides, the CDR3 is TGTGCCAGCAGAACAGGGGGCTATGGCTACACCTTC. Its protein product is CASRTGGYGYTF.